These T cell receptor beta chains were read from a single sample in a study of CD8 T cells in Susac syndrome. TCRdb fed the immunoSEQ multiplex PCR reads into MiXCR, producing one record per CDR3 protein. The profile shows a few hundred thousand distinct CDR3 sequences, around 93% of them singletons. The sequenced sample consisted of CD4+ T cells from PBMCs. Receptors were obtained from a human donor with multiple sclerosis. The CDR3 runs from the conserved cysteine through the conserved F or W. Each record gives: V gene, J gene, clone size, CDR3 protein. Size is omitted from some rows. Given values are once, few, many or a class for expanded clones.

TRBV3-1,TRBJ2-1,few,CASSQVYGEQFF
TRBV28,TRBJ2-7,-,CASSPRDRGINEQYF
TRBV7-2,TRBJ1-2,-,CASSLALGDPYGYTF
TRBV15,TRBJ2-3,-,CATSNGGAEVTQYF
TRBV7-2,TRBJ1-2,-,CASSLVWQPGDDGYTF
TRBV6-1,TRBJ1-6,-,CASSTTGTGNSPLHF
TRBV30,TRBJ2-1,-,CAWRWGRAINEQFF
TRBV30,TRBJ1-5,-,CAWNGGGNQPQHF
TRBV28,TRBJ2-1,-,CASSFTPGGFRNEQFF
TRBV2,TRBJ1-5,-,CASSVVQGPKGEQPQHF
TRBV3-1,TRBJ1-2,-,CASSPGTAVNYGYTF
TRBV7-9,TRBJ1-6,-,CASRQANSPLHF
TRBV7-2,TRBJ2-3,-,CASSPSGGAWTDTQYF
TRBV5-6,TRBJ1-2,-,CASSRRSPGQGIFYGYTF
TRBV28,TRBJ1-2,-,CASRPPGQGDGYTF
TRBV12-3/TRBV12-4,TRBJ2-4,-,CASSSLPIQYF
TRBV4-1,TRBJ1-1,-,CASSQEAPGTGVVGTEAFF
TRBV29-1,TRBJ2-1,-,CSVERGARGKGEQFF
TRBV12-5,TRBJ1-1,-,CASGSGRTEAFF
TRBV18,TRBJ2-3,-,CASTRQGGPAQYF
TRBV27,TRBJ1-1,-,CASSRGGTANTEAFF
TRBV2,TRBJ2-7,-,CASSDQRTFYEQYF
TRBV29-1,TRBJ2-3,-,CSSASTDTQYF
TRBV3-1,TRBJ2-1,few,CASSQAGEQFF
TRBV7-9,TRBJ2-3,-,CASILGGAKDTQYF
TRBV2,TRBJ1-4,-,CASSEQGTANEKLFF
TRBV20-1,TRBJ2-5,once,CSARDSGGQETQYF
TRBV3-1,TRBJ1-4,-,CASSQGTGGGLYNEKLFF